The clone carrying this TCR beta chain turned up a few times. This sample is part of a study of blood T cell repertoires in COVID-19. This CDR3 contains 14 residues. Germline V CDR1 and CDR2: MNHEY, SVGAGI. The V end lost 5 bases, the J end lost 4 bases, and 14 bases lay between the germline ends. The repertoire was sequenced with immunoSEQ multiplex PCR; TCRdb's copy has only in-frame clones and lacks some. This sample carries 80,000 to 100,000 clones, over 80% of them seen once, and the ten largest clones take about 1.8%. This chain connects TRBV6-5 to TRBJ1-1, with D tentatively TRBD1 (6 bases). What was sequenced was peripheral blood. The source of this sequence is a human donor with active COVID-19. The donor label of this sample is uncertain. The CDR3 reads CASSTPEGGTEAFF. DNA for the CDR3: TGTGCCAGCAGTACACCCGAAGGGGGCACTGAAGCTTTCTTT.